This T cell receptor beta chain was retrieved from a study of T cell responses to AZD1222 COVID-19 vaccine. Study observations and caveats: Spike-specific TCR repertoires showed rising breadth and depth after two AZD1222 doses. Just a handful of AZD1222 recipients were seropositive at baseline. White British donors predominated, females outnumbered males, and clonal diversity was possibly underestimated. Spike was spanned by vaccine-associated CD4 TCRs, with dominance at 160-218 and 743-854.

A single count supports this clone. The target antigen is unknown. The CDR3 sequence is 13 residues long. Germline assignment: CDR1 MNHEY and CDR2 SMNVEV (reference sequence). V lost 6 bases to trimming and J lost 2 bases; unmatched junction nucleotides: 3. The data were produced by immunoSEQ multiplex PCR, yet TCRdb's version contains in-frame clones alone and is incomplete. The repertoire holds approximately 150,000 clones, with roughly 87% as singletons. Sequences were derived from peripheral blood, sampled 28 days after the second dose of the MenACWY control vaccine. V usage is TRBV27 and J usage is TRBJ2-7; 8 bases line up with TRBD2. The TCR comes from an adult who received the MenACWY meningococcal vaccine as a control. The CDR3 loop is CASRGLVAYEQYF. CDR3 bases: TGTGCCAGCAGGGGACTAGTAGCCTACGAGCAGTACTTC.